This TCR beta chain derives from a study of T cell responses to AZD1222 COVID-19 vaccine. Notes on the study in general: There were repertoire samples only from the period after the peak T cell response. Seropositive at baseline were only a handful of AZD1222 recipients.

Some second doses came at about 4 weeks and others at about 12 weeks; these were pooled. Using immunoSEQ multiplex PCR, the repertoire was profiled, and TCRdb retains in-frame clones only, with some absent. Among about 110,000 clones listed, nearly 90% were seen once. About this clone itself: The antigen is unknown.

Sequencing used peripheral blood, obtained 28 days after the second AZD1222 dose. The TCR originated in an adult who received the AZD1222 COVID-19 vaccine.

The CDR3 spells CASSGRLAEQETQYF. The CDR3 DNA sequence: TGTGCCAGCAGCGGACGACTAGCCGAACAAGAGACCCAGTACTTC. The chain has TRBV5-4 and TRBJ2-5, with 7 bases identical to TRBD2. Trimming removed 4 bases from V and 2 bases from J; junction bases left unmatched: 8. This CDR3 spans 15 amino acids. The germline CDR1 and CDR2 sequences are SGHNT and YYREEE (reference sequence).